One and the same sample provided the 6 T cell receptor beta chains below, sequenced in a study of blood T cell repertoires in COVID-19 (TCRdb year 2020). Library construction relied on the immunoSEQ multiplex PCR assay. TCRdb mirrors the immuneACCESS table, restricted to in-frame sequences. Some clones are absent from its copies; in checked studies, under half trace to an unresolved V gene, and the reason for the others is unknown. The sample includes a few hundred thousand clones, with 70% to 90% observed a single time. About 1.9% of the sample rests with the top ten. Source material: PBMCs or T cells enriched from blood (not recorded which). These receptors were collected from a woman aged 45-59 years who had recovered from COVID-19.

The chain recombines TRBV27 with TRBJ1-1; D is unclear. Per the germline V gene, CDR1 is MNHEY and CDR2 is SMNVEV (reference sequence). CDR3 length: 14 amino acids. V lost 3 bases and J lost 4, with 12 bases in between. CDR3 sequence reads: CASSFAREGTEAFF. As DNA, the CDR3 is TGTGCCAGCAGTTTTGCGAGGGAAGGCACTGAAGCTTTCTTT.

The chain uses TRBV6-6 and TRBJ1-2; 9 bases align to TRBD1. The trim removed 6 bases at V and 7 bases at J, leaving 9 bases unmatched. In germline, CDR1 is MNHNY, CDR2 SVGAGI (reference sequence). This CDR3 region has 14 residues. For the CDR3, the DNA is TGTGCCAGCAGACCGGACAGGGGAACGAGTGGCTACACCTTC. It yields the protein CASRPDRGTSGYTF.

The J gene is TRBJ2-5, the V gene TRBV18; 8 nucleotides line up with TRBD2. Germline-derived CDR1 and CDR2 are KGHSH and LQKENI. The CDR3 consists of 16 residues. The V segment lost 5 bases and the J segment 5 bases; nucleotides outside the gene matches: 13. DNA of the CDR3: TGTGCCAGCTCATCTGTAGCGGGATCCCTTCGGGAGACCCAGTACTTC. The encoded protein is CASSSVAGSLRETQYF.

This sequence joins TRBV4-1 and TRBJ2-4, with 9 positions matching TRBD1. CDR1 and CDR2 (germline): MGHRA, YSYEKL. V trimming: 0 bases; J trimming: 6 bases; junction bases outside the gene matches: 12. The CDR3 extends over 18 amino acids. CDR3 coding DNA: TGCGCCAGCAGCCAAGAGGGGCGGCTCCGGGGACAGGGAAACATTCAGTACTTC. Translated: CASSQEGRLRGQGNIQYF.

This rearrangement joins TRBV7-9 to TRBJ1-4; perhaps TRBD1 as D (5 bases). Between the trimmed V and J ends, which lost 2 bases and 7 bases, there was a span of 14 bases. This CDR3 spans 15 amino acids. In germline, CDR1 is SEHNR, CDR2 FQNEAQ (reference sequence). The CDR3 is CASSLFGGLGEKLFF. The CDR3 bases are TGTGCCAGCAGCTTATTCGGGGGATTGGGTGAAAAACTGTTTTTT.

The chain recombines TRBV18 with TRBJ2-7; D remains ambiguous. The germline V gene encodes CDR1 KGHSH and CDR2 LQKENI. This CDR3 region has 13 residues. Trimming removed 3 bases from V and 3 bases from J, with 9 bases in between. This CDR3 reads CASSPRKSYEQYF. In DNA, the CDR3 is TGTGCCAGCTCACCGAGGAAAAGCTACGAGCAGTACTTC.